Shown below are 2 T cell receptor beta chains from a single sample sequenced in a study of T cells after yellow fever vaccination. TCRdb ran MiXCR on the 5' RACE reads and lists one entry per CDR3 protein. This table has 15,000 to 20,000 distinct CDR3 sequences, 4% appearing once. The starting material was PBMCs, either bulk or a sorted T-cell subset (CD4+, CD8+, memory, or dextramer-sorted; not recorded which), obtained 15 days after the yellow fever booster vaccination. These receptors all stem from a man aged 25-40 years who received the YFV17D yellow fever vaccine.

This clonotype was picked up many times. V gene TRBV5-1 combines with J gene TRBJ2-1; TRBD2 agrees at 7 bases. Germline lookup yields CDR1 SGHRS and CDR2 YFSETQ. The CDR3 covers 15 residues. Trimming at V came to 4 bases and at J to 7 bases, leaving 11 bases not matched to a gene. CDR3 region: CASSVPSGPENEQFF. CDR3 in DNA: TGCGCCAGCAGCGTACCTAGCGGCCCTGAGAATGAGCAGTTCTTC.

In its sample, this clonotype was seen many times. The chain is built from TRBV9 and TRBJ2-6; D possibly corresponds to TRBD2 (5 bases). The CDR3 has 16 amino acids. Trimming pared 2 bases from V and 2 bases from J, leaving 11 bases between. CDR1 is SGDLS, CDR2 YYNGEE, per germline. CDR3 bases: TGTGCCAGCAGCGTCCGAGCGGTCGCTGGGGCCAACGTCCTGACTTTC. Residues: CASSVRAVAGANVLTF. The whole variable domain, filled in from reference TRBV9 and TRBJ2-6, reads DSGVTQTPKHLITATGQRVTLRCSPRSGDLSVYWYQQSLDQGLQFLIQYYNGEERAKGNILERFSAQQFPDLHSELNLSSLELGDSALYFCASSVRAVAGANVLTFGAGSRLTVL.